The 9 T cell receptor beta chains presented below share a single source sample, sequenced in a study of blood T cell repertoires in COVID-19. Repertoires were generated with immunoSEQ multiplex PCR, while TCRdb's copy carries only in-frame clones and drops some. The table has about 21,000 clones, over 70% seen once. Sequenced: peripheral blood. These receptors all stem from a man aged 55 to 70 with active COVID-19.

The J gene is TRBJ2-7, the V gene TRBV11-3, with TRBD2 matching over 7 bases. Germline CDR1 is SGHNT and CDR2 is YENEEA. The V segment lost 1 base and the J segment 0 bases; nucleotides outside the gene matches: 12. The CDR3 has 18 amino acids. DNA of the CDR3: TGTGCCAGCAGCTTAGTTCGTTTGGCTAGCGGAACCTCCTACGAGCAGTACTTC. It is translated as CASSLVRLASGTSYEQYF.

This rearrangement joins TRBV30 to TRBJ2-3, with 7 bases identical to TRBD1. The V gene end was trimmed by 3 bases and the J gene end by 3 bases; junction bases not matched to a gene: 6. CDR3 length equals 14 residues. The germline V gene has CDR1 GTSNPN and CDR2 SVGIG (reference sequence). DNA of the CDR3: TGTGCCTGGAGATCGACAGGGTTTACAGATACGCAGTATTTT. Encoded protein: CAWRSTGFTDTQYF.

This clone came up once. The chain couples TRBV7-8 to TRBJ2-5; D remains ambiguous. Germline loops: CDR1 SGHVS, CDR2 FQNEAQ. Trimming left V 5 bases short and J 5 bases short, with 6 bases between. The CDR3 is 11 residues long. The CDR3 loop is CASSLQETQYF. The CDR3 DNA sequence: TGTGCCAGCAGCCTGCAGGAGACCCAGTACTTC. Full variable domain (outside the CDR3, taken from reference TRBV7-8 and TRBJ2-5): GAGVSQSPRYKVAKRGQDVALRCDPISGHVSLFWYQQALGQGPEFLTYFQNEAQLDKSGLPSDRFFAERPEGSVSTLKIQRTQQEDSAVYLCASSLQETQYFGPGTRLLVL.

The chain recombines TRBV6-4 with TRBJ2-2; TRBD2 matches at 9 bases. The V and J ends lost 2 bases and 5 bases, in that order; junction bases with no gene match: 3. Germline loops: CDR1 MRHNA, CDR2 SNTAGT. The CDR3 is 15 amino acids. The CDR3: CASSDAGGRTGELFF. The DNA of the CDR3 is TGTGCCAGCAGTGACGCGGGAGGGCGAACCGGGGAGCTGTTTTTT.

The chain joins TRBV25-1 to TRBJ1-2, with D tentatively TRBD1 (6 bases). V dropped 2 bases and J dropped 4 bases, with 23 bases sitting between them. This CDR3 is 18 amino acids long. CDR1 is MGHDK, CDR2 SYGVNS, per germline. DNA for the CDR3: TGTGCCAGCAGTGAAGGAGGCAGGGGACACGGGCTAGGCTATGGCTACACCTTC. Translated, it gives CASSEGGRGHGLGYGYTF.

J is TRBJ1-4 and V is TRBV11-2; D is possibly TRBD1 (5 bases). V dropped 5 bases and J dropped 5 bases, with 18 bases sitting between them. Germline V gene lookup returns CDR1 SGHAT and CDR2 FQNNGV. The CDR3 extends over 16 amino acids. DNA of the CDR3: TGTGCCAGCAGCCCTCACGTCCCGAAGGGGAATGAAAAACTGTTTTTT. Amino acid sequence: CASSPHVPKGNEKLFF.

The chain carries TRBV6-5 and TRBJ2-1; D call uncertain. The CDR3 is 14 residues long. Trimming took 0 bases from V and 4 from J, leaving 7 bases between them. In germline, CDR1 is MNHEY, CDR2 SVGAGI. CDR3 DNA: TGTGCCAGCAGTTACTCCCCAGAATACAATGAGCAGTTCTTC. It encodes CASSYSPEYNEQFF.

This clone appeared a single time. V is TRBV7-2 and J is TRBJ2-1, with 7 bases lining up with TRBD2. The CDR3 runs 15 residues. Trimming removed 2 bases from V and 10 bases from J; junction bases left unmatched: 11. The germline V gene has CDR1 SGHTA and CDR2 FQGNSA. The chain's CDR3 is CASSLRALASQEQFF. DNA of the CDR3: TGTGCCAGCAGCTTAAGGGCACTAGCGTCCCAGGAGCAGTTCTTC.

The V and J genes are TRBV4-1 and TRBJ2-7; 13 bases map to TRBD2. With 2 bases clipped from V and 5 bases from J, the junction kept 9 bases outside the gene matches. CDR1 is MGHRA, CDR2 YSYEKL, per germline. The CDR3 has 17 residues. In DNA, the CDR3 is TGCGCCAGCAGCCAACTACAACTAGCGGGAGGGCCGGACGAGCAGTACTTC. Protein sequence: CASSQLQLAGGPDEQYF.